These 32 T cell receptor beta chains were all obtained from the same sample, sequenced in a study of blood T cell repertoires in COVID-19 (dated by TCRdb to 2020 to 2022). The library was prepared using the immunoSEQ multiplex PCR assay. The table comes from immuneACCESS by way of TCRdb, which keeps in-frame sequences with V and J called. Part of the clones is missing from these tables; in studies checked, under half for an unresolved V gene and the rest for unknown reasons. The sample table shows some 150,000 clones, and about 89% are seen once. The ten largest clonotypes hold roughly 3.3% of the sample. Source material: peripheral blood. Every receptor here comes from a man aged 70 or older with acute or convalescent COVID-19.

The V call is TRBV9, the J call TRBJ2-3; 13 bases map to TRBD2. In germline, CDR1 is SGDLS, CDR2 YYNGEE. The CDR3 is 17 residues long. J gave up 5 bases and V 4 bases, and 10 bases lay outside the gene matches. Here the CDR3 reads CASSFGLAGETEDTQYF. The CDR3 nucleotides are TGTGCCAGCAGCTTCGGACTAGCGGGGGAAACCGAAGATACGCAGTATTTT. Complete variable domain (other parts from reference TRBV9 and TRBJ2-3): DSGVTQTPKHLITATGQRVTLRCSPRSGDLSVYWYQQSLDQGLQFLIQYYNGEERAKGNILERFSAQQFPDLHSELNLSSLELGDSALYFCASSFGLAGETEDTQYFGPGTRLTVL.

The CDR3 sequence is CASSLAGDDTEAFF. CDR3 DNA: TGTGCCAGCAGCCTGGCAGGGGATGACACTGAAGCTTTCTTT. The gene calls are TRBV28 and TRBJ1-1; D might be TRBD1 (6 bases). The V end lost 6 bases, the J end lost 3 bases, and 14 bases lay between the germline ends. The V gene's germline CDR1 is MDHEN and CDR2 SYDVKM. The CDR3 is 14 residues long.

The CDR3 reads CASSLLSGGVYGYTF. The CDR3 nucleotides read TGTGCCAGCAGTTTACTGTCAGGAGGGGTCTATGGCTACACCTTC. The chain employs TRBV28 and TRBJ1-2; possibly TRBD1 for D (5 bases). Trimming stripped 2 bases from V and 4 bases from J, with 14 bases between. This CDR3 spans 15 amino acids. Germline loops: CDR1 MDHEN, CDR2 SYDVKM.

This clone was recorded once. This chain uses TRBV18 with TRBJ2-5, with 9 bases that match TRBD2. The V and J ends lost 3 bases and 5 bases, in that order; junction bases with no gene match: 1. CDR1 is KGHSH, CDR2 LQKENI, per germline. This CDR3 spans 13 amino acids. The CDR3 loop is CASSPLAGETQYF. CDR3 sequence (DNA): TGTGCCAGCTCACCTCTAGCGGGGGAGACCCAGTACTTC.

The rearrangement joins TRBV6-5 to TRBJ1-2; a possible D gene is TRBD1 (6 bases). The CDR3 spans 13 residues. V lost 4 bases to trimming and J lost 2 bases, with 8 bases between them. Germline CDR1 reads MNHEY; CDR2 reads SVGAGI. CDR3 DNA sequence: TGTGCCAGCAGTTTCACAGGGAACTATGGCTACACCTTC. The encoded protein is CASSFTGNYGYTF.

This clone was seen only a few times. The chain uses TRBV9 and TRBJ2-6; D is ambiguous. Looked up from germline, CDR1 is SGDLS and CDR2 is YYNGEE. V shed 1 base and J shed 2 bases, with 4 bases lying between them. The CDR3 covers 14 residues. CDR3 protein: CASSVSAGANVLTF. The CDR3 DNA reads as TGTGCCAGCAGCGTATCCGCTGGGGCCAACGTCCTGACTTTC.

The rearrangement links TRBV20-1 to TRBJ2-2, with 8 bases identical to TRBD2. Germline assignment: CDR1 DFQATT and CDR2 SNEGSKA (reference sequence). J was trimmed by 12 bases and V by 6 bases; bases with no gene match: 6. This CDR3 has 11 residues. The CDR3 nucleotides are TGCAGTGCCCCTACGGGGGGGAAGCTGTTTTTT. Protein product: CSAPTGGKLFF.

The genes are TRBV5-1 and TRBJ2-5; D remains ambiguous. This CDR3 region has 12 residues. Per the germline V gene, CDR1 is SGHRS and CDR2 is YFSETQ. Trimming removed 1 base at V and 5 bases at J, with 6 bases between. The CDR3 sequence: CASSLYVETQYF. CDR3 nucleotides: TGCGCCAGCAGCTTGTATGTTGAGACCCAGTACTTC.

The chain uses TRBV7-2 and TRBJ1-6; a weak D match, TRBD1 (6 bases). This CDR3 spans 13 amino acids. Per germline, CDR1 SGHTA and CDR2 FQGNSA. V lost 5 bases and J lost 8, with 10 bases in between. The CDR3 coding sequence is TGTGCCAGCAGCGACAACAGGGATTCACCCCTCCACTTT. It is translated as CASSDNRDSPLHF.

The chain recombines TRBV7-2 with TRBJ2-2; no clear D. Trimming stripped 1 base from V and 1 base from J, with 4 bases between. The CDR3 covers 14 residues. CDR1 is SGHTA and CDR2 is FQGNSA in the germline V gene. CDR3 nucleotide sequence: TGTGCCAGCAGCTTAGTCCGGAACACCGGGGAGCTGTTTTTT. Its protein is CASSLVRNTGELFF.

V and J are TRBV15 and TRBJ1-6, with a possible D match to TRBD1 (5 bases). CDR1 is LNHNV and CDR2 is YYDKDF in the germline V gene (reference sequence). Trimming pared 1 base from V and 0 bases from J, leaving 7 bases between. The CDR3 has 16 residues. CDR3 amino acids: CATSRATGSYNSPLHF. For the CDR3, the DNA is TGTGCCACCAGCAGAGCTACAGGCTCCTATAATTCACCCCTCCACTTT.

In its sample, this clone was seen once. The chain employs TRBV11-2 and TRBJ2-6; 9 nucleotides align to TRBD2. Germline CDR1 and CDR2: SGHAT and FQNNGV. J was trimmed by 0 bases and V by 0 bases; bases with no gene match: 9. The CDR3 has 20 residues. This CDR3 is CASSLDRLTSGLSGANVLTF. CDR3 in DNA: TGTGCCAGCAGCTTAGATCGGCTGACTAGCGGTCTCTCTGGGGCCAACGTCCTGACTTTC.

This chain links TRBV5-1 with TRBJ2-1, with 9 bases fitting TRBD1. V trimming: 7 bases; J trimming: 4 bases; junction bases outside the gene matches: 12. This CDR3 is 16 amino acids long. Germline V gene lookup returns CDR1 SGHRS and CDR2 YFSETQ. CDR3 nucleotides: TGCGCCAGCGCCCCGGGACAGGGAAACCATTACAATGAGCAGTTCTTC. Translated: CASAPGQGNHYNEQFF.

The table lists this clone with a count of one. The gene calls are TRBV30 and TRBJ2-1, with TRBD2 identical over 7 bases. The CDR3 has 13 residues. Germline trimming cut 7 bases from V and 4 bases from J; bases unmatched to any gene: 7. CDR1 is GTSNPN and CDR2 is SVGIG in the germline V gene (reference sequence). DNA of the CDR3: TGTGCCTCATTAGCGGGTTTTTACAATGAGCAGTTCTTC. Translation gives CASLAGFYNEQFF.

Concerning this clone: One end of the junction is discordant with germline, which a read error may explain. The genes are TRBV7-7 and TRBJ2-7; tentative D call: TRBD2 (5 bases). CDR1 SSHAT and CDR2 FNYEAQ come from the germline V gene (reference sequence). This CDR3 has 17 residues. CDR3 sequence: CASSSKPIRRFWYEQYF. Written as DNA, the CDR3 is TGTGCTAGCAGCTCTAAGCCTATCCGGAGGTTTTGGTACGAGCAGTACTTC.

The rearrangement joins TRBV5-1 to TRBJ2-7; D possibly corresponds to TRBD1 (5 bases). CDR1 SGHRS and CDR2 YFSETQ come from the germline V gene. The CDR3 totals 15 residues. Trimming removed 3 bases at V and 0 bases at J, with 13 bases between. The DNA of the CDR3 is TGCGCCAGCAGCTCCGCAGGGTCCTCCTCCTACGAGCAGTACTTC. Amino acids: CASSSAGSSSYEQYF.

The V gene is TRBV9, the J gene TRBJ1-6, with 8 bases lining up with TRBD1. V was clipped by 6 bases and J by 0 bases; unmatched bases: 2. Germline CDR1 is SGDLS and CDR2 is YYNGEE. The CDR3 loop spans 15 amino acids. The CDR3 nucleotides read TGTGCCAGCAACAGGGGGAGCTCCTATAATTCACCCCTCCACTTT. Translated, it gives CASNRGSSYNSPLHF.

The rearrangement uses TRBV5-4 and TRBJ2-5, with 9 bases aligning to TRBD1. With 9 bases clipped from V and 4 bases from J, the junction kept 7 bases outside the gene matches. The CDR3 sequence is 13 residues long. CDR1 is SGHNT and CDR2 is YYREEE in the germline V gene (reference sequence). CDR3 coding DNA: TGTGCCACTTTAGACAGGGGGAGAGAGACCCAGTACTTC. Residues: CATLDRGRETQYF.

J is TRBJ1-5 and V is TRBV12-5; the D gene is possibly TRBD1 (5 bases). The germline gives CDR1 LGHNT, CDR2 FRNRAP. This CDR3 contains 16 residues. V lost 1 base, J lost 0 bases, and 10 bases lay in between. CDR3 amino acids: CASGLGQLYSNQPQHF. CDR3 coding DNA: TGTGCTAGTGGTTTGGGACAGTTATATAGCAATCAGCCCCAGCATTTT.

This chain connects TRBV18 to TRBJ1-2, with 8 bases identical to TRBD1. The CDR3 loop spans 16 amino acids. V lost 2 bases, J lost 4 bases, and 9 bases stayed unmatched. Germline values: CDR1 KGHSH, CDR2 LQKENI. The CDR3 region has the DNA TGTGCCAGCTCACCAGGAAACAGGGGGTATATCTATGGCTACACCTTC. It yields the protein CASSPGNRGYIYGYTF.

The gene calls are TRBV7-2 and TRBJ1-5, with 7 bases identical to TRBD1. J was trimmed by 3 bases and V by 6 bases; bases with no gene match: 2. The CDR3 totals 13 residues. CDR1 SGHTA and CDR2 FQGNSA come from the germline V gene. CDR3: CASRGQINQPQHF. CDR3 in DNA: TGTGCCAGCAGGGGACAGATCAATCAGCCCCAGCATTTT.

V usage is TRBV28 and J usage is TRBJ1-5; 7 bases match TRBD1. The CDR3 has 16 residues. The junction had 10 bases not matched to a gene; V was cut back by 6 bases and J by 2 bases. Germline V gene data show CDR1 as MDHEN and CDR2 as SYDVKM. As DNA, the CDR3 is TGTGCCAGCAGCTACCTGGACAGGCCAGGCAATCAGCCCCAGCATTTT. Protein sequence: CASSYLDRPGNQPQHF.

This chain connects TRBV19 to TRBJ1-1; 7 bases align to TRBD1. Germline CDR1 LNHDA, CDR2 SQIVND (reference sequence). Trimming cost V 7 bases and J 0 bases; bases outside gene matches: 5. The CDR3 totals 14 residues. CDR3 bases: TGTGCCAGTAAAACTACAGGGGTGAACACTGAAGCTTTCTTT. Its translation is CASKTTGVNTEAFF.

V usage is TRBV5-8 and J usage is TRBJ1-5; D unclear. V shed 0 bases and J shed 7 bases, with 8 bases lying between them. The CDR3 totals 13 residues. In germline, CDR1 is SGHTS, CDR2 YDEGEE. The CDR3 nucleotides are TGTGCCAGCAGCTTGGAAGGTAGCCAGCCCCAGCATTTT. Protein product: CASSLEGSQPQHF.

The chain couples TRBV5-1 to TRBJ2-2; 7 bases map to TRBD1. V shed 1 base, J shed 2 bases, and the junction held 5 bases outside the gene matches. In germline, CDR1 is SGHRS, CDR2 YFSETQ. The length of the CDR3 is 16 residues. The CDR3 sequence is CASSLSGTVNTGELFF. As DNA, the CDR3 is TGCGCCAGCAGCTTGTCCGGGACAGTCAACACCGGGGAGCTGTTTTTT.

The chain is built from TRBV10-3 and TRBJ2-2; 7 bases match TRBD2. The V gene's germline CDR1 is ENHRY and CDR2 SYGVKD. Trimming took 10 bases from V and 4 from J; bases not matched to a gene: 15. This CDR3 has 16 residues. The CDR3, as DNA: TGTGCCACCCGAAGGGTGAGGGAGGGTAGCACCGGGGAGCTGTTTTTT. Translated, it gives CATRRVREGSTGELFF.

This clone was observed once. The chain combines TRBV28 with TRBJ2-7, with 7 bases aligning to TRBD2. There are 16 residues in the CDR3. V lost 4 bases, J lost 4 bases, and 13 bases stayed unmatched. CDR1 is MDHEN, CDR2 SYDVKM, per germline. CDR3 bases: TGTGCCAGCAGTTCCCCAGAGGGCGGGAGTCTATACGAGCAGTACTTC. Encoded protein: CASSSPEGGSLYEQYF.

The chain is built from TRBV2 and TRBJ1-4; D not resolved. This CDR3 contains 14 residues. Germline-derived CDR1 and CDR2 are SNHLY and FYNNEI. Deletions cut 6 bases from V and 3 bases from J, with 11 bases between. CDR3 in DNA: TGTGCCAGCAGGGCACTAGGGTCTAATGAAAAACTGTTTTTT. Translation: CASRALGSNEKLFF.

CDR3 in amino acids: CASSSATSGTHEQYF. CDR3 nucleotides: TGTGCCAGCAGTTCCGCGACTAGCGGGACCCACGAGCAGTACTTC. This chain joins TRBV28 and TRBJ2-7, with 11 positions matching TRBD2. Germline V gives CDR1 MDHEN, CDR2 SYDVKM. This CDR3 region has 15 residues. The V gene end was trimmed by 4 bases and the J gene end by 5 bases; junction bases not matched to a gene: 7.

V gene TRBV6-6 combines with J gene TRBJ1-1; D perhaps matches TRBD1 (5 bases). This CDR3 has 14 residues. CDR1 is MNHNY, CDR2 SVGAGI, per germline (reference sequence). V was trimmed by 6 bases and J by 3 bases, leaving 14 bases between them. CDR3 protein: CASSSPEGDTEAFF. In nucleotides, the CDR3 is TGTGCCAGCAGCAGTCCGGAAGGGGACACTGAAGCTTTCTTT.

This chain links TRBV6-1 with TRBJ2-7, with 9 positions matching TRBD1. Unmatched junction bases numbered 9, after V lost 0 bases and J lost 3 bases. Germline V gene data show CDR1 as MNHNS and CDR2 as SASEGT. The CDR3 spans 17 residues. CDR3 bases: TGTGCCAGCAGTGAAGCAGGGCCGGGACAGGGTCGCTACGAGCAGTACTTC. This codes for CASSEAGPGQGRYEQYF.

The chain employs TRBV7-3 and TRBJ1-1; 10 bases fit TRBD1. Germline-derived CDR1 and CDR2 are SGHTA and FQGTGA. This CDR3 is built from 14 residues. The J segment lost 2 bases and the V segment lost 4 bases, leaving 1 base of the junction unmatched. The CDR3 region is CASSSTGGNTEAFF. CDR3 in DNA: TGTGCCAGCAGCTCGACAGGGGGCAACACTGAAGCTTTCTTT.